This T cell receptor (beta chain) originates from a study of T cells in Graves' hyperthyroidism and ophthalmopathy. Study-wide results and caveats: Most expanded thyroid clonotypes above 0.001 recurred in blood.

After removal of 5 bases from V and 1 base from J, the junction contained 6 bases not matched to a gene. This CDR3 has 16 residues. This clonotype was found many times. Antigen: not known. Graves' hyperthyroidism is called stable when ophthalmopathy does not progress within 18 months. Template material for amplifying TCR beta CDR3 regions consisted of RNA transcripts. Using the HTBI primer set, a first-round RT-PCR was run on the TCR CDR3. TCRdb processed the multiplex PCR reads anew with MiXCR; each CDR3 protein has one entry. Of over 200,000 distinct CDR3 sequences listed, approximately 16% were seen once; the top ten hold roughly two fifths.

This sequence was found in a man in his forties or fifties with Graves' hyperthyroidism. The chain combines TRBV12-3 or TRBV12-4 with TRBJ2-3; 10 nucleotides match TRBD2. Sequencing was carried out using blood. The CDR3 reads CASSIERGGGTDTQYF. The CDR3, as DNA: TGTGCCAGCAGTATCGAGCGGGGGGGCGGCACAGATACGCAGTATTTT.